These 20 T cell receptor beta chains share one sample of origin, sequenced in a study of cytomegalovirus exposure and HLA in healthy donors. The PCR was carried out with 60 Vbeta primers and 13 Jbeta primers. Assay: immunoSEQ multiplex PCR; the TCRdb copy retains only in-frame clones and omits some. This sample yields roughly 150,000 clones, of which around 86% are seen a single time; about 2.5% belongs to the top ten. The material sequenced was PBMCs. These receptors were obtained from a male donor in good health and CMV-seronegative.

V is TRBV7-6 and J is TRBJ1-5; 8 nucleotides agree with TRBD1. V trimming: 10 bases; J trimming: 7 bases; junction bases outside the gene matches: 9. The CDR3 runs 13 residues. Per germline, CDR1 SGHVS and CDR2 FNYEAQ. This CDR3 reads CAIGQGPGQPQHF. CDR3 DNA sequence: TGTGCCATCGGACAGGGACCGGGGCAGCCCCAGCATTTT.

The CDR3 DNA follows: TGTGCCAGCAGCTTGGTCCTAGCGGTGAATGAGCAGTTCTTC. Translated: CASSLVLAVNEQFF. This chain links TRBV5-6 with TRBJ2-1, with 7 bases aligning to TRBD2. This CDR3 contains 14 residues. V gave up 0 bases and J gave up 7 bases; unmatched junction bases: 4. CDR1 is SGHDT, CDR2 YYEEEE, per germline.

The chain combines TRBV6-5 with TRBJ1-3; TRBD1 agrees at 10 bases. Trimming cost V 6 bases and J 8 bases; bases outside gene matches: 7. Germline V gene lookup returns CDR1 MNHEY and CDR2 SVGAGI. CDR3 size: 14 residues. CDR3 DNA sequence: TGTGCCAGCAGCCGGACAGGGGGTAGAGACACCATATATTTT. It translates to CASSRTGGRDTIYF.

This clone turned up a few times. The chain is built from TRBV7-8 and TRBJ2-5, with D unclear. Germline CDR1 and CDR2: SGHVS and FQNEAQ. CDR3 length: 12 amino acids. Trimming left V 5 bases short and J 4 bases short, with 8 bases between. CDR3 sequence (DNA): TGTGCCAGCAGCCCCATGTCAGAGACCCAGTACTTC. Protein product: CASSPMSETQYF.

The chain employs TRBV5-1 and TRBJ1-5; 8 bases line up with TRBD1. Per germline, CDR1 SGHRS and CDR2 YFSETQ. The CDR3 has 15 residues. With 2 bases clipped from V and 4 bases from J, the junction kept 5 bases outside the gene matches. The CDR3 loop is CASSFGTGLNQPQHF. Here the CDR3 DNA reads TGCGCCAGCAGCTTCGGGACAGGTCTAAATCAGCCCCAGCATTTT.

The rearrangement uses TRBV5-1 and TRBJ1-1, with TRBD1 as a possible D gene (6 bases). This CDR3 is 15 amino acids long. The germline V and J ends were trimmed by 0 bases and 0 bases, with 9 bases remaining between them. Germline V lookup: CDR1 SGHRS, CDR2 YFSETQ. CDR3 residues: CASSLDGDMNTEAFF. The CDR3 DNA is TGCGCCAGCAGCTTGGACGGGGACATGAACACTGAAGCTTTCTTT.

The V gene is TRBV19, the J gene TRBJ2-5; tentative D call: TRBD2 (5 bases). Deletions cut 3 bases from V and 2 bases from J, with 10 bases between. This CDR3 spans 14 amino acids. CDR1 is LNHDA, CDR2 SQIVND, per germline (reference sequence). The CDR3 DNA reads TGTGCCAGTAGTATCAACTGGAGGCAAGAGACCCAGTACTTC. Translation: CASSINWRQETQYF.

The chain couples TRBV11-2 to TRBJ1-5; the match to TRBD1 covers 8 bases. V lost 1 base to trimming and J lost 5 bases; unmatched junction nucleotides: 10. The CDR3 contains 17 residues. CDR1 and CDR2 (germline): SGHAT, FQNNGV. The CDR3 region is CASSLAPTIRGHQPQHF. The CDR3 coding sequence is TGTGCCAGCAGCTTAGCCCCCACAATCAGGGGGCATCAGCCCCAGCATTTT.

CDR3 sequence: CASSSLAWNTGELFF. The CDR3 nucleotides are TGTGCCAGCAGTTCCTTGGCCTGGAACACCGGGGAGCTGTTTTTT. This chain connects TRBV6-5 to TRBJ2-2; D is uncertain. The V gene's germline CDR1 is MNHEY and CDR2 SVGAGI. The V gene lost 4 bases and the J gene lost 1 base, with 10 bases spanning the gap. CDR3 length equals 15 residues.

Remarks on this clone: Compared with germline, one end of the junction differs, possibly owing to a read error. V and J are TRBV5-1 and TRBJ2-1, with 14 bases fitting TRBD2. There are 17 residues in the CDR3. Germline CDR1 reads SGHRS; CDR2 reads YFSETQ. CDR3 residues: CASSLDGLAGGFNEQLF. The CDR3 DNA reads TGCGCCAGCAGCTTGGATGGACTAGCGGGGGGATTCAATGAGCAGCTCTTC.

The V and J genes are TRBV5-1 and TRBJ2-1, with D possibly being TRBD1 (5 bases). The CDR3 length is 15 residues. Germline V gene lookup returns CDR1 SGHRS and CDR2 YFSETQ. With 2 bases removed from V and 2 bases from J, the gap between germline ends came to 11 bases. The CDR3 nucleotides are TGCGCCAGCAGCTTTGGTCAGGGAACCTACAATGAGCAGTTCTTC. Its translation: CASSFGQGTYNEQFF.

This chain connects TRBV10-3 to TRBJ1-1, with 8 bases fitting TRBD1. With 6 bases clipped from V and 0 bases from J, the junction kept 9 bases outside the gene matches. Germline V lookup: CDR1 ENHRY, CDR2 SYGVKD. There are 16 residues in the CDR3. The DNA for the CDR3 is TGTGCCATCAGGGACAGGGATTTTGGCATGAACACTGAAGCTTTCTTT. It codes for CAIRDRDFGMNTEAFF.

The chain couples TRBV5-1 to TRBJ2-7; the D gene is possibly TRBD2 (5 bases). CDR3 length equals 15 residues. V was pared by 4 bases and J by 0 bases, with 14 bases between. From germline, CDR1 is SGHRS and CDR2 YFSETQ. CDR3 bases: TGCGCCAGCAGCCATAATGGACGGGGCTCCTACGAGCAGTACTTC. It yields the protein CASSHNGRGSYEQYF.

Worth noting for this clone: The sample has other DNA sequences that encode this CDR3 too. The chain carries TRBV5-1 and TRBJ1-2; 8 bases align to TRBD1. Germline V lookup: CDR1 SGHRS, CDR2 YFSETQ. V trimming: 2 bases; J trimming: 7 bases; junction bases outside the gene matches: 4. This CDR3 spans 13 amino acids. CDR3 region: CASSLGQGGGYTF. The CDR3 DNA follows: TGCGCCAGCAGCTTAGGACAGGGTGGTGGCTACACCTTC.

The chain combines TRBV2 with TRBJ1-3; D uncertain. The V end was cut by 7 bases, the J end by 3 bases, with 13 bases between. This CDR3 is built from 14 residues. Germline CDR1 and CDR2: SNHLY and FYNNEI. The DNA for the CDR3 is TGTGCCAGCACCGAGGGAGGGTTTGGAAACACCATATATTTT. It is translated as CASTEGGFGNTIYF.

With respect to this clone: Other DNA sequences within the sample encode an identical CDR3. The chain links TRBV4-2 to TRBJ2-3, with D perhaps matching TRBD2 (7 bases). CDR1 is LGHNA and CDR2 is YNFKEQ in the germline V gene. The V and J ends lost 3 bases and 4 bases respectively, with 14 bases between them. The CDR3 runs to 15 residues. As DNA, the CDR3 is TGTGCCAGCAGCCAGAGAGGGGAGGGGGCAGATACGCAGTATTTT. It is translated as CASSQRGEGADTQYF.

This chain joins TRBV4-3 and TRBJ1-2; D perhaps matches TRBD1 (6 bases). V shed 1 base and J shed 3 bases, with 12 bases lying between them. There are 15 residues in the CDR3. Germline lookup yields CDR1 LGHNA and CDR2 YSLEER. Here the CDR3 reads CASSQGRGGHYGYTF. CDR3 in DNA: TGCGCCAGCAGCCAAGGAAGGGGGGGCCACTATGGCTACACCTTC.

The chain carries TRBV6-6 and TRBJ2-1; a possible D gene is TRBD1 (5 bases). Germline-derived CDR1 and CDR2 are MNHNY and SVGAGI (reference sequence). This CDR3 has 15 amino acids. Trimming left V 4 bases short and J 3 bases short, with 13 bases between. This CDR3 reads CASSSQGSHYNEQFF. In DNA form, the CDR3 reads TGTGCCAGCAGTTCTCAGGGTTCCCACTACAATGAGCAGTTCTTC.

As concerns this clone: Other DNA sequences within the sample encode an identical CDR3. This chain joins TRBV2 and TRBJ2-5; no clear D gene. V dropped 6 bases and J dropped 5 bases, with 7 bases sitting between them. The CDR3 is 11 amino acids. CDR1 and CDR2 (germline): SNHLY, FYNNEI. CDR3 amino acids: CASSGRETQYF. As DNA, the CDR3 is TGTGCCAGCAGCGGCAGGGAGACCCAGTACTTC.

The genes are TRBV7-2 and TRBJ2-5, with 10 bases aligning to TRBD1. The CDR3 has 16 amino acids. The V gene's germline CDR1 is SGHTA and CDR2 FQGNSA. The V segment lost 5 bases and the J segment 3 bases; nucleotides outside the gene matches: 9. The CDR3 protein is CASSLPGQGEEETQYF. The CDR3 coding sequence is TGTGCCAGCAGCCTGCCCGGACAGGGGGAGGAAGAGACCCAGTACTTC.